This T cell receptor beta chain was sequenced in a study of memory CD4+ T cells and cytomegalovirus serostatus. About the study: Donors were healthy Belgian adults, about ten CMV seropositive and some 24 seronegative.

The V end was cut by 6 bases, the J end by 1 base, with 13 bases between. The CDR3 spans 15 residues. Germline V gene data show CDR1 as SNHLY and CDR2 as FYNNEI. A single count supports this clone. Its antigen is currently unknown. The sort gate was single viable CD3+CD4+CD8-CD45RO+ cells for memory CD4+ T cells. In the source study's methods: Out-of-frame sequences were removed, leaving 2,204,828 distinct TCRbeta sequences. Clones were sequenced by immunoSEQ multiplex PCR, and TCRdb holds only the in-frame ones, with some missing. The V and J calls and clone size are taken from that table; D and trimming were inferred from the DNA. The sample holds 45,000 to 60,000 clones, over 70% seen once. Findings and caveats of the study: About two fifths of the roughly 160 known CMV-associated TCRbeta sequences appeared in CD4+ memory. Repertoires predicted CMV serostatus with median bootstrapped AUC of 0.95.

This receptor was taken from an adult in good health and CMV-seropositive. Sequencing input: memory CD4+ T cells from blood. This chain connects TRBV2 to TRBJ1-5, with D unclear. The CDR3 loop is CASRVSSASNQPQHF. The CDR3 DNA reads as TGTGCCAGCAGGGTTTCTTCGGCGAGCAATCAGCCCCAGCATTTT.